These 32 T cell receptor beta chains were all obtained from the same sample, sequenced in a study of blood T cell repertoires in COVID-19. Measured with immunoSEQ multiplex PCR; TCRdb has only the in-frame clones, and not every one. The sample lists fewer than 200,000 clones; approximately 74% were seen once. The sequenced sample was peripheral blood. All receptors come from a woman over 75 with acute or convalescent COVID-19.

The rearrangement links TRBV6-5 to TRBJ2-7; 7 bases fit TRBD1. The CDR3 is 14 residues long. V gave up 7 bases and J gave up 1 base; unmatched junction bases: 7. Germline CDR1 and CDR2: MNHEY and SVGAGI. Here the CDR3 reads CASNKGTVSYEQYF. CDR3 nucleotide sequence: TGTGCCAGCAATAAGGGGACAGTATCCTACGAGCAGTACTTC.

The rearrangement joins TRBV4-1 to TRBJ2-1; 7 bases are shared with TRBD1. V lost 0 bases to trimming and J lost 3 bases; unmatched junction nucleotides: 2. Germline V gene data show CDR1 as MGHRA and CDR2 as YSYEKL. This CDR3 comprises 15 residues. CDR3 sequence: CASSQDGDSYNEQFF. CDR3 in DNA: TGCGCCAGCAGCCAAGACGGGGACAGCTACAATGAGCAGTTCTTC.

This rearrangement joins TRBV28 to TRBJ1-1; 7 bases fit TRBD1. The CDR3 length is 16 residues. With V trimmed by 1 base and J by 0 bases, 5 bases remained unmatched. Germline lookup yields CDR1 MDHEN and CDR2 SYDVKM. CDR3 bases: TGTGCCAGCAGTTTATTAGGGGGCAGCATGAACACTGAAGCTTTCTTT. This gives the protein CASSLLGGSMNTEAFF.

In nucleotides, the CDR3 is TGTGCCTGGAGATCCAGACTAGCGGGAGCTACAAGCCCGGGGGCTGGGGCCAACGTCCTGACTTTC. Translation gives CAWRSRLAGATSPGAGANVLTF. The J gene is TRBJ2-6, the V gene TRBV30; 12 bases fit TRBD2. The germline V gene encodes CDR1 GTSNPN and CDR2 SVGIG (reference sequence). V lost 3 bases, J lost 2 bases, and 20 bases stayed unmatched. The CDR3 extends over 22 amino acids.

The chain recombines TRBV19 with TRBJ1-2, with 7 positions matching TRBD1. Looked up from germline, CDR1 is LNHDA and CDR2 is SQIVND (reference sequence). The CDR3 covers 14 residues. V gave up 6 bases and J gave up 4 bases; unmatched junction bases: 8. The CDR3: CASRPQGTGYGYTF. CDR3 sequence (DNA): TGTGCCAGTAGACCACAGGGGACGGGCTATGGCTACACCTTC.

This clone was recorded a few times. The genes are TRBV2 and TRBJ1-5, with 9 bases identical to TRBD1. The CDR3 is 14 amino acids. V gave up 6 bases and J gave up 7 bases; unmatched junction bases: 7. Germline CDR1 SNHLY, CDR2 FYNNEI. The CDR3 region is CASRPGTGPQPQHF. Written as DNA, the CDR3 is TGTGCCAGCAGGCCCGGGACAGGGCCCCAGCCCCAGCATTTT.

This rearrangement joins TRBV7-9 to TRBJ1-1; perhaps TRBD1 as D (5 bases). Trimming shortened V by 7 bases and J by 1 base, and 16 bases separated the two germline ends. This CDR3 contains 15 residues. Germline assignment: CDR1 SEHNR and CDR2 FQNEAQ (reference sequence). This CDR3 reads CASTPQGAENTEAFF. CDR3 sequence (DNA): TGTGCCAGCACCCCCCAAGGGGCAGAGAACACTGAAGCTTTCTTT.

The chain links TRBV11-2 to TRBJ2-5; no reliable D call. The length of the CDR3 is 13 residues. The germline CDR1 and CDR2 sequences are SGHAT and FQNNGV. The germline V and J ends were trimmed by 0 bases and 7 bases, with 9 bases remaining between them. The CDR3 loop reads CASSLDQVGTQYF. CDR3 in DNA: TGTGCCAGCAGCTTAGATCAGGTGGGGACCCAGTACTTC.

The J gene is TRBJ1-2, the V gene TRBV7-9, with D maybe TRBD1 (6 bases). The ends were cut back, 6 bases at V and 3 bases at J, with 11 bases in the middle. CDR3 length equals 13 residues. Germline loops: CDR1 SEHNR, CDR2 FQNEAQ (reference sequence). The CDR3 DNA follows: TGTGCCAGCAGTCGGACAGAACACTATGGCTACACCTTC. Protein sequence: CASSRTEHYGYTF.

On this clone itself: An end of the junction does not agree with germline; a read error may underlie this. The CDR3 sequence: CSARDNGGMGF. The CDR3 DNA sequence: TGCAGTGCTAGAGATAACGGCGGGATGGGCTTC. The gene calls are TRBV20-1 and TRBJ2-7; D might be TRBD2 (6 bases). Germline V lookup: CDR1 DFQATT, CDR2 SNEGSKA (reference sequence). This CDR3 spans 11 amino acids.

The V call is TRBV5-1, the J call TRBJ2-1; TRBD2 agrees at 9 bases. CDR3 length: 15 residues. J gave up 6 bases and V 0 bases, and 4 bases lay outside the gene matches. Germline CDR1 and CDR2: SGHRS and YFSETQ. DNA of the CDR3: TGCGCCAGCAGCTTGGCTAGCGGGGATATCAATGAGCAGTTCTTC. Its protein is CASSLASGDINEQFF.

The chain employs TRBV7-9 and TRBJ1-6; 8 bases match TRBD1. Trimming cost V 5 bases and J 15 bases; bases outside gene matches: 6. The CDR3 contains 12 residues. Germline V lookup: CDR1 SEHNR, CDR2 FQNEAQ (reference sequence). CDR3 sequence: CASSLQGVRLHF. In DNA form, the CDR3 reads TGTGCCAGCAGCCTACAGGGGGTACGCCTCCACTTT.

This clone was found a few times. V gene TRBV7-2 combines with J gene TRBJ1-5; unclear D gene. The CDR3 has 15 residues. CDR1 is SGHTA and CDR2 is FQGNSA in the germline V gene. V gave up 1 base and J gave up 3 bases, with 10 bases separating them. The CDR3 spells CASSLVGGINQPQHF. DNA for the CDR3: TGTGCCAGCAGCTTAGTGGGAGGTATCAATCAGCCCCAGCATTTT.

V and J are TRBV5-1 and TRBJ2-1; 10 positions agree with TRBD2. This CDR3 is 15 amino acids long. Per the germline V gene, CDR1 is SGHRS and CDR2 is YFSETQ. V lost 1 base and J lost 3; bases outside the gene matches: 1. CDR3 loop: CASSLSSGGYNEQFF. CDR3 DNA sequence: TGCGCCAGCAGCTTGTCTAGCGGGGGCTACAATGAGCAGTTCTTC.

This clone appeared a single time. The CDR3 nucleotides read TGTGCCAGCTCCAGACTAGCCGCCCTTACGGCAGATACGCAGTATTTT. The encoded protein is CASSRLAALTADTQYF. The chain links TRBV2 to TRBJ2-3; 7 bases match TRBD2. Unmatched junction bases numbered 15, after V lost 8 bases and J lost 4 bases. CDR1 is SNHLY, CDR2 FYNNEI, per germline. There are 16 residues in the CDR3.

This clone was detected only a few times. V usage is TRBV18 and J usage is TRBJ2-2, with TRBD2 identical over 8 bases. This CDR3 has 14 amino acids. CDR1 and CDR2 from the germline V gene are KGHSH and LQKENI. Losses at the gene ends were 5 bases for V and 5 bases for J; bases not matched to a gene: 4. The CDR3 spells CASSVTSATGELFF. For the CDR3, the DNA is TGTGCCAGCTCAGTGACTAGCGCAACCGGGGAGCTGTTTTTT.

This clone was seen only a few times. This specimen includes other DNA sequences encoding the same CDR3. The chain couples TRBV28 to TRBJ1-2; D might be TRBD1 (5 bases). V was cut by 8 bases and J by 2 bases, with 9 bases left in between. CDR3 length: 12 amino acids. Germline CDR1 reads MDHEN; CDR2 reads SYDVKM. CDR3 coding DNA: TGTGCCAGCGGGGACTCAAACTATGGCTACACCTTC. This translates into CASGDSNYGYTF.

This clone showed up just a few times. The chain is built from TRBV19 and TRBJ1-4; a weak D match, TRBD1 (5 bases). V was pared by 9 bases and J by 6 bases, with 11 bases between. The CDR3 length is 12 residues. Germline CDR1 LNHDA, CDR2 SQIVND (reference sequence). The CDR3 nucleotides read TGTGCCAGCTCGGGGACTGATGAAAAACTGTTTTTT. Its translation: CASSGTDEKLFF.

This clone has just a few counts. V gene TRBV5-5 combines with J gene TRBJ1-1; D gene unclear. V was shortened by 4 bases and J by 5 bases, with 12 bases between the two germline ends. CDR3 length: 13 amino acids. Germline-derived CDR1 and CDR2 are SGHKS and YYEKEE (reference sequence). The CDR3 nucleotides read TGTGCCAGCAGCCTGCGGGATTGGACTGAAGCTTTCTTT. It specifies CASSLRDWTEAFF. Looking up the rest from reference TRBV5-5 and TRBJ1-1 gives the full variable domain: DAGVTQSPTHLIKTRGQQVTLRCSPISGHKSVSWYQQVLGQGPQFIFQYYEKEERGRGNFPDRFSARQFPNYSSELNVNALLLGDSALYLCASSLRDWTEAFFGQGTRLTVV.

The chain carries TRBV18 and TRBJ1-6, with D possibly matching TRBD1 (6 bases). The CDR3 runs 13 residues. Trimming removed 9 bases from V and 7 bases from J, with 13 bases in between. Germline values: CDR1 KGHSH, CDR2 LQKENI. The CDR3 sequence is CASSRGTNSPLHF. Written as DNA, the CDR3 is TGTGCCAGTTCCCGAGGGACAAATTCACCCCTCCACTTT.

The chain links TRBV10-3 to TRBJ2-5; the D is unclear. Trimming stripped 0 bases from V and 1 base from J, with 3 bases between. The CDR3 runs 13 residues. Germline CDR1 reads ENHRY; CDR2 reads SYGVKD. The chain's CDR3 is CAISESRQETQYF. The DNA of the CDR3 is TGTGCCATCAGTGAGTCCCGCCAAGAGACCCAGTACTTC.

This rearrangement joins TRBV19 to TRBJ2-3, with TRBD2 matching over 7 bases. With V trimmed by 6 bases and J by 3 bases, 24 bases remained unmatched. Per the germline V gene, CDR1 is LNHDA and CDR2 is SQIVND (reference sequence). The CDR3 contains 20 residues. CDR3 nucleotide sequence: TGTGCCAGTAGGAGATCAGGGACCTGGCGGGCGGGAGTAATAACAGATACGCAGTATTTT. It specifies CASRRSGTWRAGVITDTQYF.

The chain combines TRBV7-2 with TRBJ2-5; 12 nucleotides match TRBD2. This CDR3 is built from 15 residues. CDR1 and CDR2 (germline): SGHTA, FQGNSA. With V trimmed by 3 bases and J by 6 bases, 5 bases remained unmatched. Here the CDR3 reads CASSFRLAGDQTQYF. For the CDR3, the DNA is TGTGCCAGCAGCTTTCGACTAGCGGGAGACCAGACCCAGTACTTC.

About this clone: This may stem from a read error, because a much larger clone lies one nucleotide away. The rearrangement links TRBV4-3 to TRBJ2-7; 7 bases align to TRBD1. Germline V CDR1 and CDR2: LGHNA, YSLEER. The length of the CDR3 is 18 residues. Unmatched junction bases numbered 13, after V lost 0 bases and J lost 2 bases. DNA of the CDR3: TGCGCCAGCAGCCAAGATCGATGTCCGGGACAGCAGCCCTACGAGCAGTACTTC. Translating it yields CASSQDRCPGQQPYEQYF.

The CDR3, as DNA: TGTGCCAGCAATCTACAGGGGGTAGGTCCCTACGAGCAGTACTTC. Protein: CASNLQGVGPYEQYF. V is TRBV28 and J is TRBJ2-7; the match to TRBD1 covers 8 bases. Germline loops: CDR1 MDHEN, CDR2 SYDVKM. The CDR3 sequence is 15 residues long. V lost 7 bases and J lost 2; bases outside the gene matches: 10.

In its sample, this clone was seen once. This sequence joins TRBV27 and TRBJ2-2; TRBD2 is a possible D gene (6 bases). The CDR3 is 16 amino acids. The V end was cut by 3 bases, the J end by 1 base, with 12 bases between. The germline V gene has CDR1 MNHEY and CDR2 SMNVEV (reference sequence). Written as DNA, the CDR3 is TGTGCCAGCAGTTTTGCGGGTAGCGGGAACACCGGGGAGCTGTTTTTT. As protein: CASSFAGSGNTGELFF.

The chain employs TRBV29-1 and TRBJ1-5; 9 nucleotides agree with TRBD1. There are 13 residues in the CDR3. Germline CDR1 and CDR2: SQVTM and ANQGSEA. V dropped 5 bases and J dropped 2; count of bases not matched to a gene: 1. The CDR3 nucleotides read TGCAGCGTTACAGGGGGCCGCAATCAGCCCCAGCATTTT. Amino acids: CSVTGGRNQPQHF.

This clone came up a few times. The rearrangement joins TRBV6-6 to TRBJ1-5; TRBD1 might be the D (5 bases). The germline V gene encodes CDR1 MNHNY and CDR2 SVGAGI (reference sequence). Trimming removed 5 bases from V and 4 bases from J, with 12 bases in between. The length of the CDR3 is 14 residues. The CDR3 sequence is CASSALSGNQPQHF. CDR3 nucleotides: TGTGCCAGCAGTGCCCTTTCAGGGAATCAGCCCCAGCATTTT.

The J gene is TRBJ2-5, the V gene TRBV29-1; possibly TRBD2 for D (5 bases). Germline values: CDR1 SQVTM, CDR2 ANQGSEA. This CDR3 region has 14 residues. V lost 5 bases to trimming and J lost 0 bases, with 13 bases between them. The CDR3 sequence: CSVNGRENQETQYF. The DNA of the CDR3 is TGCAGCGTTAACGGACGGGAAAACCAAGAGACCCAGTACTTC.

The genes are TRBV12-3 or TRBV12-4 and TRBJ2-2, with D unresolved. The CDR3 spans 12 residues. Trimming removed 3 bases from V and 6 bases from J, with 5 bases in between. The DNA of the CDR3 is TGTGCCAGCAGTTTTCTTTCCGGGGAGCTGTTTTTT. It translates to CASSFLSGELFF.

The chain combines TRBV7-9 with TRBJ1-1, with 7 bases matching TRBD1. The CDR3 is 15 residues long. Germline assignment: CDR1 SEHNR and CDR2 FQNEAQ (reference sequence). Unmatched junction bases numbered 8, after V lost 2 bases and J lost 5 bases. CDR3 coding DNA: TGTGCCAGCAGCTTATATGAGGGGGCGTCGACTGAAGCTTTCTTT. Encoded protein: CASSLYEGASTEAFF.

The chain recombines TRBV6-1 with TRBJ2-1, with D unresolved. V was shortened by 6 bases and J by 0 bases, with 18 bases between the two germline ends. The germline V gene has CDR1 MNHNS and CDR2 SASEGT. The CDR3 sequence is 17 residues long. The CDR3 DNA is TGTGCCAGCAGAGAACCCCTCCGAGCGAGCTCCTACAATGAGCAGTTCTTC. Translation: CASREPLRASSYNEQFF.